This entry lists 24 T cell receptor beta chains sequenced from one sample in a study of beta chain features in type 1 diabetes. The study reverse transcribed the entire isolated RNA, so it sequenced expressed TCRB transcripts. TCRdb keeps only in-frame clones here, not all; method: immunoSEQ multiplex PCR. The repertoire holds hundreds of thousands of clones, with roughly 16% as singletons. Sample: naive CD4+ T cells from blood. These TCRs come from a man aged 18-30 years in good health.

This clone was recorded a few times. The CDR3 sequence is CASGQGAVGNQPQHF. The CDR3 bases are TGTGCCAGTGGACAGGGGGCGGTGGGCAATCAGCCCCAGCATTTT. The chain joins TRBV28 to TRBJ1-5, with 11 bases matching TRBD1. The CDR3 runs 15 residues. Germline-derived CDR1 and CDR2 are MDHEN and SYDVKM. V shed 9 bases, J shed 2 bases, and the junction held 6 bases outside the gene matches.

The sample holds a few counts of this clone. The chain uses TRBV7-2 and TRBJ2-7, with TRBD1 matching over 9 bases. From germline, CDR1 is SGHTA and CDR2 FQGNSA. The CDR3 extends over 13 amino acids. Losses at the gene ends were 3 bases for V and 5 bases for J; bases not matched to a gene: 2. The CDR3 DNA reads TGTGCCAGCAGCTTCCGGACAGGGGACGAGCAGTACTTC. It yields the protein CASSFRTGDEQYF.

This clone is a singleton in its sample. The rearrangement links TRBV7-2 to TRBJ1-1; D not resolved. The CDR3 spans 13 residues. CDR1 SGHTA and CDR2 FQGNSA come from the germline V gene. V lost 4 bases, J lost 7 bases, and 13 bases lay in between. This CDR3 reads CASSSSTMVEAFF. The DNA for the CDR3 is TGTGCCAGCAGCTCGTCGACGATGGTTGAAGCTTTCTTT. The full variable domain, rest sourced from reference TRBV7-2 and TRBJ1-1, is GAGVSQSPSNKVTEKGKDVELRCDPISGHTALYWYRQSLGQGLEFLIYFQGNSAPDKSGLPSDRFSAERTGGSVSTLTIQRTQQEDSAVYLCASSSSTMVEAFFGQGTRLTVV.

This clone was seen only a few times. The sample has other DNA sequences that encode this CDR3 too. The genes are TRBV18 and TRBJ2-7; the D gene is possibly TRBD1 (5 bases). V lost 1 base, J lost 2 bases, and 6 bases lay in between. This CDR3 spans 13 amino acids. Germline CDR1 reads KGHSH; CDR2 reads LQKENI. The DNA for the CDR3 is TGTGCCAGCTCACCACGGGGCCCCTACGAGCAGTACTTC. It yields the protein CASSPRGPYEQYF.

This chain links TRBV10-3 with TRBJ1-1, with D possibly TRBD1 on 6 matching bases. V lost 4 bases to trimming and J lost 1 base, with 16 bases between them. CDR3 length: 16 amino acids. CDR1 ENHRY and CDR2 SYGVKD come from the germline V gene. The CDR3 sequence: CAISGWGRAPNTEAFF. The DNA of the CDR3 is TGTGCCATCAGTGGGTGGGGGCGGGCCCCGAACACTGAAGCTTTCTTT.

The chain is built from TRBV9 and TRBJ2-3, with 7 bases matching TRBD2. The CDR3 runs 16 residues. J lost 3 bases, V lost 0 bases, and 7 bases had no gene match. Germline loops: CDR1 SGDLS, CDR2 YYNGEE. The CDR3 DNA reads as TGTGCCAGCAGCGTAGGGGACTATATGGCGACAGATACGCAGTATTTT. Amino acid sequence: CASSVGDYMATDTQYF.

The chain carries TRBV7-3 and TRBJ2-2; 7 bases match TRBD2. Germline V CDR1 and CDR2: SGHTA, FQGTGA. CDR3 length: 15 residues. The junction had 7 bases not matched to a gene; V was cut back by 2 bases and J by 7 bases. The CDR3 sequence: CASSLSAGVNGELFF. The CDR3 nucleotides read TGTGCCAGCAGCTTATCCGCGGGAGTTAACGGGGAGCTGTTTTTT. Complete variable domain (other parts from reference TRBV7-3 and TRBJ2-2): GAGVSQTPSNKVTEKGKYVELRCDPISGHTALYWYRQSLGQGPEFLIYFQGTGAADDSGLPNDRFFAVRPEGSVSTLKIQRTERGDSAVYLCASSLSAGVNGELFFGEGSRLTVL.

The genes are TRBV4-3 and TRBJ1-6; 8 nucleotides agree with TRBD1. V gave up 4 bases and J gave up 1 base; unmatched junction bases: 3. Per germline, CDR1 LGHNA and CDR2 YSLEER. CDR3 size: 16 residues. CDR3 protein: CASSPNRGSYNSPLHF. As DNA, the CDR3 is TGCGCCAGCAGCCCTAACAGGGGGTCCTATAATTCACCCCTCCACTTT.

The chain is built from TRBV15 and TRBJ2-7, with 11 bases matching TRBD2. The J segment lost 0 bases and the V segment lost 8 bases, leaving 6 bases of the junction unmatched. The CDR3 has 15 amino acids. Germline V gene sequence: CDR1 LNHNV, CDR2 YYDKDF (reference sequence). The CDR3 spells CATAVLAGGSYEQYF. CDR3 coding DNA: TGTGCCACCGCCGTTCTAGCGGGAGGCTCCTACGAGCAGTACTTC.

V and J are TRBV19 and TRBJ2-1; D call uncertain. Germline V gene data show CDR1 as LNHDA and CDR2 as SQIVND (reference sequence). V shed 8 bases and J shed 9 bases, with 14 bases lying between them. The CDR3 runs to 12 residues. The CDR3 loop is CASAPPVGEQFF. The CDR3 DNA follows: TGTGCCAGTGCCCCTCCTGTGGGTGAGCAGTTCTTC.

The rearrangement uses TRBV4-3 and TRBJ1-2; no firm D call. This CDR3 has 13 residues. Deletions cut 1 base from V and 5 bases from J, with 8 bases between. CDR1 is LGHNA, CDR2 YSLEER, per germline. The CDR3: CASSQGVQYGYTF. The CDR3, as DNA: TGCGCCAGCAGCCAAGGAGTACAGTATGGCTACACCTTC.

The chain joins TRBV28 to TRBJ2-3; TRBD2 aligns across 7 bases. The CDR3 extends over 14 amino acids. The V gene's germline CDR1 is MDHEN and CDR2 SYDVKM. Trimming cost V 9 bases and J 0 bases; bases outside gene matches: 6. The CDR3 is CARHCSGSTDTQYF. In DNA form, the CDR3 reads TGTGCCAGACATTGTAGCGGGAGCACAGATACGCAGTATTTT.

This rearrangement joins TRBV15 to TRBJ1-3; D is unclear. The germline V gene has CDR1 LNHNV and CDR2 YYDKDF (reference sequence). The CDR3 has 14 residues. Trimming took off 9 bases at V and 4 bases at J, with 16 bases between the two ends. This CDR3 reads CATTSGRLGNTIYF. DNA of the CDR3: TGTGCCACTACATCCGGGAGACTCGGAAACACCATATATTTT.

Here the CDR3 reads CASSYLTGGDFYEQYF. The CDR3 bases are TGTGCCAGCAGCTACCTGACAGGGGGGGACTTCTACGAGCAGTACTTC. The genes are TRBV7-9 and TRBJ2-7, with TRBD1 identical over 9 bases. V was clipped by 4 bases and J by 3 bases; unmatched bases: 10. This CDR3 has 16 amino acids. Germline lookup yields CDR1 SEHNR and CDR2 FQNEAQ (reference sequence).

This clone was found a few times. CDR3 nucleotide sequence: TGTGCCAGCTCACAGGAGCGGGGCTATGAGCAGTTCTTC. It encodes CASSQERGYEQFF. The chain is built from TRBV18 and TRBJ2-1, with 7 positions matching TRBD2. The CDR3 length is 13 residues. V dropped 4 bases and J dropped 8; count of bases not matched to a gene: 5. Germline CDR1 reads KGHSH; CDR2 reads LQKENI.

This clone has more than one count but fewer than ten. The chain is built from TRBV28 and TRBJ2-2; 11 bases are a match to TRBD1. The CDR3 is made up of 15 amino acids. CDR1 is MDHEN, CDR2 SYDVKM, per germline. Unmatched junction bases numbered 6, after V lost 6 bases and J lost 6 bases. The CDR3 protein is CASSTRGQGAGELFF. The CDR3 DNA reads TGTGCCAGCAGCACCAGGGGACAGGGGGCCGGGGAGCTGTTTTTT.

The chain links TRBV7-6 to TRBJ2-3; D may be TRBD1 (6 bases). CDR3 length equals 16 residues. Per germline, CDR1 SGHVS and CDR2 FNYEAQ. Deletions cut 3 bases from V and 4 bases from J, with 17 bases between. CDR3 coding DNA: TGTGCCAGCAGCTTTAGCCGGGACATCAGGCCAGATACGCAGTATTTT. It yields the protein CASSFSRDIRPDTQYF.

The rearrangement joins TRBV7-3 to TRBJ1-1, with a possible D match to TRBD1 (6 bases). CDR1 is SGHTA and CDR2 is FQGTGA in the germline V gene. Trimming cost V 5 bases and J 0 bases, with 13 bases left between them. The CDR3 has 15 amino acids. The CDR3 here is CASSKGHSMNTEAFF. CDR3 nucleotides: TGTGCCAGCAGCAAGGGACACTCTATGAACACTGAAGCTTTCTTT.

J is TRBJ2-1 and V is TRBV5-1; D is undetermined. This CDR3 spans 13 amino acids. Germline V lookup: CDR1 SGHRS, CDR2 YFSETQ. The germline V and J ends were trimmed by 0 bases and 6 bases, with 7 bases remaining between them. The CDR3 sequence is CASSLGTVNEQFF. The DNA of the CDR3 is TGCGCCAGCAGCTTGGGGACCGTCAATGAGCAGTTCTTC.

This clone came up a few times. J is TRBJ2-3 and V is TRBV7-2; 9 bases align to TRBD2. This CDR3 is built from 17 residues. Germline CDR1 reads SGHTA; CDR2 reads FQGNSA. V shed 2 bases and J 0 bases; nucleotides not matched to a gene: 6. The CDR3 nucleotides read TGTGCCAGCAGCTTACCGACAGGACTAGCGAGCACAGATACGCAGTATTTT. Translated, it gives CASSLPTGLASTDTQYF. Full variable domain (remainder filled in from reference TRBV7-2 and TRBJ2-3): GAGVSQSPSNKVTEKGKDVELRCDPISGHTALYWYRQSLGQGLEFLIYFQGNSAPDKSGLPSDRFSAERTGGSVSTLTIQRTQQEDSAVYLCASSLPTGLASTDTQYFGPGTRLTVL.

The chain uses TRBV19 and TRBJ1-5; D may be TRBD1 (6 bases). Germline CDR1 LNHDA, CDR2 SQIVND (reference sequence). The CDR3 sequence is 15 residues long. V was shortened by 2 bases and J by 6 bases, with 14 bases between the two germline ends. CDR3 DNA sequence: TGTGCCAGTAGTATAACAGGGTCGGGACTTCAGCCCCAGCATTTT. It yields the protein CASSITGSGLQPQHF.

This clone was picked up a small number of times. Other DNA sequences in the sample encode the same CDR3. The genes are TRBV29-1 and TRBJ2-3, with D hard to call. V was clipped by 6 bases and J by 5 bases, with 0 bases between them. The CDR3 extends over 8 amino acids. Germline CDR1 and CDR2: SQVTM and ANQGSEA. CDR3 sequence (DNA): TGCAGCGTAGATACGCAGTATTTT. Translated: CSVDTQYF.

The V and J genes are TRBV6-5 and TRBJ2-1; D could derive from TRBD1 or TRBD2 (5 bases each). Per the germline V gene, CDR1 is MNHEY and CDR2 is SVGAGI. Deletions cut 6 bases from V and 5 bases from J, with 14 bases between. The CDR3 has 14 amino acids. In DNA, the CDR3 is TGTGCCAGCAGGGTCGGGGCGATCGACAATGAGCAGTTCTTC. It translates to CASRVGAIDNEQFF.

In this sample, this clone turned up a few times. The chain is built from TRBV29-1 and TRBJ2-4; 8 bases fit TRBD1. The CDR3 is 14 residues long. The V gene's germline CDR1 is SQVTM and CDR2 ANQGSEA. Losses at the gene ends were 4 bases for V and 5 bases for J; bases not matched to a gene: 7. The CDR3 here is CSVGRQGAENIQYF. CDR3 in DNA: TGCAGCGTTGGAAGGCAGGGGGCGGAAAACATTCAGTACTTC.